Sequencing of this TCR beta chain was carried out in a study of shared clonotypes between healthy human individuals. Study-wide findings and caveats: Some clonotypes were shared by all four sorted-subset donors, while others were not shared. The non-shared ones had lower generation probabilities than the shared ones.

Remarks on this clone: Antigen: not known.

At a deep level, the assay was run. The repertoire was sequenced with immunoSEQ multiplex PCR; TCRdb's copy has only in-frame clones and lacks some. The sample holds 740,000 or so clones, 73% seen once. Division of CD4+ cells produced a CD45RA+ naive subset and a CD45RA-negative memory subset. In germline, CDR1 is PRHDT, CDR2 FYEKMQ (reference sequence). V was clipped by 5 bases and J by 2 bases, with 16 bases between them. This CDR3 comprises 15 residues. Source material: memory CD4+ T cells sorted from blood. Subset in this sample: CD45RA-negative fraction. The chain links TRBV13 to TRBJ2-7, with D possibly called TRBD1 or TRBD2 (5 bases each). The TCR originated in a woman younger than 45 in good health. CDR3 sequence: CASSNMGRTTYEQYF. CDR3 nucleotides: TGTGCCAGCAGCAACATGGGACGAACAACCTACGAGCAGTACTTC.